The present T cell receptor beta chain was sequenced within a study of vaccination and CD4 T cells after COVID-19. At the level of the study: Post-COVID draws came a median around 100 days after diagnosis (range 35 to 161).

Study-level findings and limits: In convalescent patients, 304 of 307 vaccine-specific clones were mono-reactive for SARS-CoV-2 spike.

The treatment is: roughly nine-day PBMC culture with coronavirus spike peptide pools or control peptides (ViraFEST assay). T cells were expanded with peptide pools, and expanded clonotypes were identified by TCR sequencing. To note about this clonotype: Its antigen is unknown.

Sequenced with the Oncomine TCR Beta short-read assay was DNA taken from cultured CD4+ T cells. In TCRdb, the PCR reads were re-called with MiXCR into one record per CDR3 protein. The sample consists of over 15,000 distinct CDR3 sequences, approximately 53% of them appearing once. Trimming pared 1 base from V and 10 bases from J, leaving 16 bases between. Germline V gene lookup returns CDR1 MNHEY and CDR2 SVGEGT. The CDR3 extends over 14 amino acids. This sequence originates from a human donor who had recovered from COVID-19. J is TRBJ1-1 and V is TRBV6-2 or TRBV6-3, with D uncertain. The source material was CD4+ T cells from blood, cultured in vitro. The CDR3 reads CASSYWPGQSAAFF. The DNA for the CDR3 is TGTGCCAGCAGTTACTGGCCCGGGCAGAGTGCAGCTTTCTTT.